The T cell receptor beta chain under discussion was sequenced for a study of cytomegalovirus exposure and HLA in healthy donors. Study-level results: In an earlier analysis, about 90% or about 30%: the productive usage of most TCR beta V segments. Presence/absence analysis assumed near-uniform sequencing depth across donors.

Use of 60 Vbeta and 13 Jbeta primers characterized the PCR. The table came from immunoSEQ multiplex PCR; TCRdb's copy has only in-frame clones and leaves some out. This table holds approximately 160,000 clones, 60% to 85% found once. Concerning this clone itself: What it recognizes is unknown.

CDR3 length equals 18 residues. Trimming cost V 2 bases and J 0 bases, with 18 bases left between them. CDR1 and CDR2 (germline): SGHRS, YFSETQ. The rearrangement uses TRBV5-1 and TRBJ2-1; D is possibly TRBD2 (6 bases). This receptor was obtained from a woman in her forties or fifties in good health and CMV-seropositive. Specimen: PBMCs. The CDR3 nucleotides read TGCGCCAGCAGCTTTTATATCAGGCCGGGGGTCTCCTACAATGAGCAGTTCTTC. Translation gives CASSFYIRPGVSYNEQFF.